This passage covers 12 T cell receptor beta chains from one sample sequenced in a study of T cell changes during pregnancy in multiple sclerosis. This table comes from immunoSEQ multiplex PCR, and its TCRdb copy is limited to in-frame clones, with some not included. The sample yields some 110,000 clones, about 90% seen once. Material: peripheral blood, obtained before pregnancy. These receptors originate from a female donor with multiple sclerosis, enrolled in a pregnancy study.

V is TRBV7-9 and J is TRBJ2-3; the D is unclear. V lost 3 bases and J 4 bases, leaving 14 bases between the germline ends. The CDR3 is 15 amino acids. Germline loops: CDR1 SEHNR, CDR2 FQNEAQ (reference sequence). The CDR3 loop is CASSFGTTYPDTQYF. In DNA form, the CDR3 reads TGTGCCAGCAGCTTTGGTACCACTTATCCAGATACGCAGTATTTT.

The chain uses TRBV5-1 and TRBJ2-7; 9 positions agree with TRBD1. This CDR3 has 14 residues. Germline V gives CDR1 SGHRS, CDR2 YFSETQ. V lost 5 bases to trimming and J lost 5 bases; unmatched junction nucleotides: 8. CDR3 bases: TGCGCCAGCAGTTCTGGACAGGGGACTAACGAGCAGTACTTC. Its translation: CASSSGQGTNEQYF. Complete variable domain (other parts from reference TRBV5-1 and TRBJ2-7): KAGVTQTPRYLIKTRGQQVTLSCSPISGHRSVSWYQQTPGQGLQFLFEYFSETQRNKGNFPGRFSGRQFSNSRSEMNVSTLELGDSALYLCASSSGQGTNEQYFGPGTRLTVT.

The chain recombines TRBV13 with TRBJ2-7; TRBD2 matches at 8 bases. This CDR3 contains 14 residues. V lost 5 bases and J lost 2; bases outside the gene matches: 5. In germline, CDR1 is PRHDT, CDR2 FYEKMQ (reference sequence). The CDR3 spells CASSALAGTYEQYF. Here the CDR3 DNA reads TGTGCCAGCAGCGCCCTAGCGGGCACCTACGAGCAGTACTTC.

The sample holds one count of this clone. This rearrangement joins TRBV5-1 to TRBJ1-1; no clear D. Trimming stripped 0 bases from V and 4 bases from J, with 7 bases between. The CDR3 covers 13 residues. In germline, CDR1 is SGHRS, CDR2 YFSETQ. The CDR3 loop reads CASSLGRLTEAFF. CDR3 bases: TGCGCCAGCAGCTTGGGGCGGCTCACTGAAGCTTTCTTT.

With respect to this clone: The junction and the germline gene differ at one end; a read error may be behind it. The CDR3 DNA reads TGCAGTGCTGGAGACAGGTCAGCTTTCTTT. It yields the protein CSAGDRSAFF. The chain joins TRBV20-1 to TRBJ1-1, with D possibly TRBD1 on 6 matching bases. The CDR3 runs to 10 residues. Germline-derived CDR1 and CDR2 are DFQATT and SNEGSKA (reference sequence).

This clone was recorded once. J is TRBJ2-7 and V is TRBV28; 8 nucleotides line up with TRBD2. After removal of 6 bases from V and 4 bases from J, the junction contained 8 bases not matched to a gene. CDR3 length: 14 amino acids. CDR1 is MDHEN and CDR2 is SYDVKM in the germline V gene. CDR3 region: CASRGSGIVYEQYF. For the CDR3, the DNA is TGTGCCAGCAGGGGTAGCGGGATTGTTTACGAGCAGTACTTC.

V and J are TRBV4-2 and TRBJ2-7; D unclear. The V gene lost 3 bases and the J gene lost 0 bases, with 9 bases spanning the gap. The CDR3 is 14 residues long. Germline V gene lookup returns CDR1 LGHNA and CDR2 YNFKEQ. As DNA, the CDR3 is TGTGCCAGCAGCCAGGGCCAGGTCTCCTACGAGCAGTACTTC. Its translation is CASSQGQVSYEQYF.

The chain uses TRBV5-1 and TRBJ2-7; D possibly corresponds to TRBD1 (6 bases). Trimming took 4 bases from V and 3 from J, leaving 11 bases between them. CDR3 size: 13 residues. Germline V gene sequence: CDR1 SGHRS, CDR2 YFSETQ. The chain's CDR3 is CASSESTGYEQYF. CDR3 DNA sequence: TGCGCCAGCAGCGAATCGACAGGCTACGAGCAGTACTTC.

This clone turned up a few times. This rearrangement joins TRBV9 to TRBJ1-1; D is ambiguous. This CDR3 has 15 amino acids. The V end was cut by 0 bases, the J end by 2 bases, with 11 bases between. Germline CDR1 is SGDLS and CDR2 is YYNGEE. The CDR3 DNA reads TGTGCCAGCAGCGTAGCTACAGAGCTCAACACTGAAGCTTTCTTT. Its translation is CASSVATELNTEAFF.

In DNA, the CDR3 is TGTGCCAGCAGCGACAGGGGTAGAAATAATTCACCCCTCCACTTT. It codes for CASSDRGRNNSPLHF. The chain couples TRBV7-3 to TRBJ1-6; 8 positions match TRBD1. The CDR3 runs 15 residues. CDR1 is SGHTA and CDR2 is FQGTGA in the germline V gene. J lost 5 bases, V lost 5 bases, and 5 bases had no gene match. Using reference TRBV7-3 and TRBJ1-6 for the parts outside the CDR3, the full variable domain is GAGVSQTPSNKVTEKGKYVELRCDPISGHTALYWYRQSLGQGPEFLIYFQGTGAADDSGLPNDRFFAVRPEGSVSTLKIQRTERGDSAVYLCASSDRGRNNSPLHFGNGTRLTVT.

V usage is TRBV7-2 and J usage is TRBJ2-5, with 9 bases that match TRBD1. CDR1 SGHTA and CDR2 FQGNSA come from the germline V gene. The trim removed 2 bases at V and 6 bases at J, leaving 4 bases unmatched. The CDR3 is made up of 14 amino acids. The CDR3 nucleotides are TGTGCCAGCAGCTTAACAGGGGGCGAGAAGACCCAGTACTTC. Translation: CASSLTGGEKTQYF.

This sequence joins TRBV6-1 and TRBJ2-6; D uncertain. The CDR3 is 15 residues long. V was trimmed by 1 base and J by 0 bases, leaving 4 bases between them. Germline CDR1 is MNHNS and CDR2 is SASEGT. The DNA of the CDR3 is TGTGCCAGCAGTGAAGATCTCTCTGGGGCCAACGTCCTGACTTTC. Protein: CASSEDLSGANVLTF.